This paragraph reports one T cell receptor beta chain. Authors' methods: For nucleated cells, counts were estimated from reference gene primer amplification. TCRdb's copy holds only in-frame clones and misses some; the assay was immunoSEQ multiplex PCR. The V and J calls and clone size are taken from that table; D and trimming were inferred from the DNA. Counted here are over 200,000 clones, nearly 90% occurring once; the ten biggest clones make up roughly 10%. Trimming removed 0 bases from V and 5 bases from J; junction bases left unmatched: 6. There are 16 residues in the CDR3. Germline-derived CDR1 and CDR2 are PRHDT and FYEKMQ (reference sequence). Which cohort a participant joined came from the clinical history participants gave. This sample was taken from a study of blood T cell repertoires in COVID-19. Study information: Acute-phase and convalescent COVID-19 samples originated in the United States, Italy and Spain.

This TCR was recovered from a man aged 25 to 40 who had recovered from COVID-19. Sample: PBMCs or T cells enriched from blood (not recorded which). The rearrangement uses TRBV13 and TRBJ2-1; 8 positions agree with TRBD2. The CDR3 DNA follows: TGTGCCAGCAGCTTAGGGCCCAGCGGGAGCCACAATGAGCAGTTCTTC. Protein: CASSLGPSGSHNEQFF.